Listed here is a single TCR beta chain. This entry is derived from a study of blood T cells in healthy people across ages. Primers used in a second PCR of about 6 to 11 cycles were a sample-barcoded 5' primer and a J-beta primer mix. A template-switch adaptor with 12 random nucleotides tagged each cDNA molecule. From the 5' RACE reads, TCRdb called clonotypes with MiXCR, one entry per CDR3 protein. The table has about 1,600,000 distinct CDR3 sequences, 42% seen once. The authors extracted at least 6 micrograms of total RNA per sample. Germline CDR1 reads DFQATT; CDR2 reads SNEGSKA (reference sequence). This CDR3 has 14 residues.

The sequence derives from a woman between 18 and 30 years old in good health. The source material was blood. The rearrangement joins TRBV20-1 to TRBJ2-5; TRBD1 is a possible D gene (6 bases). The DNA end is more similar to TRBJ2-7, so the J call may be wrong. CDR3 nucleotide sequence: TGCAGTGCGTACGAACAGGGTATAAAGAACGAGCAGTACTTC. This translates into CSAYEQGIKNEQYF.